This TCR beta chain was found in a study of Ad26.COV2.S vaccination and SARS-CoV-2 variants (dated by TCRdb to the early 2020s). Context from the whole study: Vaccine-arm donors were drawn from COV1001, a multicentre, randomized, double-blind, placebo-controlled phase I-IIa trial of Ad26.COV2.S in healthy adults. The TCR-sequenced set comprised around 30 samples: approximately 20 Ad26.COV2.S vaccine recipients, 5 placebo recipients and 8 SARS-CoV-2 convalescent individuals. Ad26.COV2.S was administered intramuscularly at 5 x 10^10 or 1 x 10^11 viral particles, either as a single shot or as two shots given 56 days apart. Blinding of investigators to trial group allocation was maintained during experiments and outcome assessment. Trial participants were randomized into five groups of five, in which low-dose or high-dose Ad26.COV2.S was given once or twice, or placebo was given on both occasions. The specificity and breadth of SARS-CoV-2-reactive T cell receptors after Ad26.COV2.S vaccination were assessed by TCRbeta repertoire sequencing.

The immunoSEQ Assay was the method used to sequence TCRbeta CDR3 regions. After extraction, genomic DNA underwent amplification by bias-controlled multiplex PCR, followed by high-throughput sequencing. The source study handled its data this way. To quantify the absolute abundance of every unique TCRbeta CDR3 region, sequences were collapsed and filtered. T cell fraction was estimated by normalizing TCRbeta template counts to usable DNA, with usable DNA measured through amplification of reference genes found in all nucleated cells. Repertoire TCRs were annotated as SARS-CoV-2-specific when V gene, CDR3 amino acid sequence and J gene were exactly matched to a known reactive TCR set. The reference SARS-CoV-2 TCR set came from MIRA and was filtered for enrichment in COVID-19-positive ImmuneCODE repertoires, removing public or cross-reactive TCRs. Drawing on the MIRA antigens, annotated TCRs were analysed further at the level of specific ORF or position within ORF. Depth was the summed frequency of annotated unique rearrangements, while breadth was defined as annotated unique rearrangements over total unique productive rearrangements. Group comparisons of TCR breadth used two-sided Wilcoxon rank-sum tests. The table was pulled from immuneACCESS by TCRdb, which kept in-frame rearrangements only. Such tables lose some clones; where checked, under half of the loss comes from unresolved V genes, and the rest has no known cause. For V, J and clone size, that table is used; D and trimming come from the DNA. The sample records hundreds of thousands of clones, about 89% of which are singletons. The ten largest account for 2.5% to 3.5% of the sample.

The treatment or condition label, as the study defines it: roughly 19 received Ad26.COV2.S at low or high dose, single or two shots; roughly five received placebo; per-sample allocation not given. For vaccine and placebo recipients, repertoires were sequenced using samples collected on day 63 after the first injection. In Cohort 1b, 20 to 25 adults aged 18-55 years were enrolled at a single site in Boston, USA, between 29 July and 7 August 2020. Ad26.COV2.S was a replication-incompetent adenovirus type 26 vector that expressed a prefusion-stabilized SARS-CoV-2 spike protein derived from the original Wuhan strain. Study-wide conclusions, independent of this receptor: After vaccination, spike-specific CD8+ and CD4+ T cell responses were reported to show substantial breadth. Vaccine and placebo recipients had similar non-spike TCR breadth, a finding consistent with the vaccine containing only spike. The study was not powered for comparison of responses between vaccine doses or regimens. The authors noted that the TCR breadth and depth analyses may have underestimated total T cell responses. Higher spike-specific TCR breadth was observed in Ad26.COV2.S recipients than in placebo recipients (P = 0.0014).

The trim is 2 bases for V and 7 bases for J, with a gap of 9 bases between the germline ends. The germline V gene yields MDHEN for CDR1 and SYDVKM for CDR2. From its cysteine to its phenylalanine, the CDR3 spans 12 amino acids. Only CDR3 DNA remains: 36 bases, in frame from the first base. This clone came up once. Its specific antigen is unknown. Within one base of it there is no much larger clone, and no base qualities were kept. The chain couples TRBV28 to TRBJ2-7; a tentative D call is TRBD1 (5 bases match). Sequenced here: peripheral blood, sampled in a trial of Ad26.COV2.S vaccine versus placebo. The TCR comes from a person between 18 and 65 years old who received the Ad26.COV2.S COVID-19 vaccine or a placebo. The DNA sequence is given as TGTGCCAGCAGTTTAGGGGCGAGGGAGCAGTACTTC. Its translation is CASSLGAREQYF.